These 23 T cell receptor beta chains came from one sample sequenced in a study of OX40 agonist ivuxolimab in advanced cancers. TCRdb keeps only in-frame clones here, not all; method: immunoSEQ multiplex PCR. The table lists around 15,000 clones, 86% of them singletons. The sequencing here drew on CD4+ or CD8+ T cells sorted from blood, taken in a trial of the OX40 agonist ivuxolimab. These receptors were obtained from an adult with an advanced solid tumor such as melanoma, head and neck, liver or kidney cancer.

The chain carries TRBV30 and TRBJ2-2; 9 nucleotides match TRBD1. From germline, CDR1 is GTSNPN and CDR2 SVGIG (reference sequence). V lost 3 bases and J lost 5; bases outside the gene matches: 1. The CDR3 is made up of 13 amino acids. CDR3 nucleotides: TGTGCCTGGAGGGACAGGGGTACCGGGGAGCTGTTTTTT. Its translation: CAWRDRGTGELFF.

DNA of the CDR3: TGTGCCAGCAGCTGGGCCGGGTCAGAAGAGACCCAGTACTTC. Protein sequence: CASSWAGSEETQYF. The V call is TRBV5-5, the J call TRBJ2-5; D unresolved. CDR1 is SGHKS, CDR2 YYEKEE, per germline (reference sequence). V was pared by 3 bases and J by 3 bases, with 12 bases between. This CDR3 is 14 amino acids long.

The chain has TRBV25-1 and TRBJ1-5, with 9 bases matching TRBD1. This CDR3 has 13 residues. Germline CDR1 and CDR2: MGHDK and SYGVNS. V lost 2 bases to trimming and J lost 9 bases; unmatched junction nucleotides: 2. The CDR3 coding sequence is TGTGCCAGCAGTGAAGGGGACAGGGCGCCCCAGCATTTT. Encoded protein: CASSEGDRAPQHF.

The chain recombines TRBV7-9 with TRBJ2-6; D gene uncertain. CDR3 size: 14 residues. V lost 3 bases and J lost 2, with 5 bases in between. Germline V gene data show CDR1 as SEHNR and CDR2 as FQNEAQ (reference sequence). The CDR3 bases are TGTGCCAGCAGCTTGGGGACTGGGGCCAACGTCCTGACTTTC. Its translation is CASSLGTGANVLTF.

The chain joins TRBV28 to TRBJ1-3; tentative D call: TRBD1 (5 bases). The length of the CDR3 is 13 residues. Germline V lookup: CDR1 MDHEN, CDR2 SYDVKM. Trimming removed 4 bases at V and 11 bases at J, with 15 bases between. CDR3 bases: TGTGCCAGCAGTTCGTCCGGGGGGGGTCCCATATATTTT. Translating gives CASSSSGGGPIYF.

The chain joins TRBV10-3 to TRBJ2-7, with TRBD2 matching 14 bases. The CDR3 consists of 14 residues. The J segment lost 5 bases and the V segment lost 5 bases, leaving 2 bases of the junction unmatched. CDR1 and CDR2 from the germline V gene are ENHRY and SYGVKD. The CDR3 reads CAISPGLAGDEQYF. The CDR3, as DNA: TGTGCCATCAGTCCGGGACTAGCGGGAGACGAGCAGTACTTC.

V usage is TRBV11-2 and J usage is TRBJ2-7; no clear D. V shed 2 bases and J shed 5 bases, with 7 bases lying between them. This CDR3 is 12 amino acids long. CDR1 SGHAT and CDR2 FQNNGV come from the germline V gene. Written as DNA, the CDR3 is TGTGCCAGCAGCTTAAGACCCCACGAGCAGTACTTC. As protein: CASSLRPHEQYF. Combining the CDR3 with reference TRBV11-2 and TRBJ2-7 gives the whole variable domain EAGVAQSPRYKIIEKRQSVAFWCNPISGHATLYWYQQILGQGPKLLIQFQNNGVVDDSQLPKDRFSAERLKGVDSTLKIQPAKLEDSAVYLCASSLRPHEQYFGPGTRLTVT.

This clone was counted a single time. The J gene is TRBJ2-2, the V gene TRBV2, with D maybe TRBD2 (6 bases). The CDR3 is 16 residues long. The germline CDR1 and CDR2 sequences are SNHLY and FYNNEI. Trimming removed 3 bases from V and 2 bases from J, with 13 bases in between. The CDR3 region is CASSELDSGNTGELFF. The CDR3, as DNA: TGTGCCAGCAGTGAGTTGGATAGCGGAAACACCGGGGAGCTGTTTTTT. The full variable domain, rest sourced from reference TRBV2 and TRBJ2-2, is EPEVTQTPSHQVTQMGQEVILRCVPISNHLYFYWYRQILGQKVEFLVSFYNNEISEKSEIFDDQFSVERPDGSNFTLKIRSTKLEDSAMYFCASSELDSGNTGELFFGEGSRLTVL.

V usage is TRBV5-6 and J usage is TRBJ1-4, with 12 bases identical to TRBD1. CDR1 and CDR2 from the germline V gene are SGHDT and YYEEEE. This CDR3 region has 15 residues. Unmatched junction bases numbered 5, after V lost 4 bases and J lost 7 bases. Here the CDR3 DNA reads TGTGCCAGCAGCGGGGACAGGGGGCGCGTTGAAAAACTGTTTTTT. It yields the protein CASSGDRGRVEKLFF.

This clone was observed a handful of times. CDR3 coding DNA: TGTGCCAGCCGGCACAGGGACCATGGCTACACCTTC. Its protein is CASRHRDHGYTF. The gene calls are TRBV5-4 and TRBJ1-2; D is perhaps TRBD1 (6 bases). The CDR3 length is 12 residues. Trimming left V 7 bases short and J 6 bases short, with 13 bases between. Germline V gives CDR1 SGHNT, CDR2 YYREEE (reference sequence).

The V call is TRBV27, the J call TRBJ2-1; the match to TRBD1 covers 8 bases. The CDR3 consists of 15 residues. Unmatched junction bases numbered 6, after V lost 6 bases and J lost 2 bases. Per germline, CDR1 MNHEY and CDR2 SMNVEV (reference sequence). The CDR3 here is CASRRGQGTYNEQFF. CDR3 in DNA: TGTGCCAGCAGGCGCGGACAGGGAACCTACAATGAGCAGTTCTTC.

The chain couples TRBV7-9 to TRBJ2-7; the match to TRBD1 covers 12 bases. The V gene's germline CDR1 is SEHNR and CDR2 FQNEAQ (reference sequence). This CDR3 region has 16 residues. Unmatched junction bases numbered 10, after V lost 5 bases and J lost 5 bases. The CDR3 region is CASSLGTGGRWDEQYF. CDR3 sequence (DNA): TGTGCCAGCAGCCTTGGGACAGGGGGCCGGTGGGACGAGCAGTACTTC.

The chain links TRBV2 to TRBJ1-4; 8 nucleotides match TRBD1. V was clipped by 1 base and J by 4 bases; unmatched bases: 5. This CDR3 is 16 amino acids long. Germline V gene sequence: CDR1 SNHLY, CDR2 FYNNEI. CDR3 sequence (DNA): TGTGCCAGCAGTGAAGGTCAGGGGGCGGGTAATGAAAAACTGTTTTTT. Protein product: CASSEGQGAGNEKLFF.

The V gene is TRBV4-2, the J gene TRBJ1-5, with a possible D match to TRBD1 (5 bases). Looked up from germline, CDR1 is LGHNA and CDR2 is YNFKEQ. This CDR3 region has 15 residues. Trimming removed 0 bases from V and 2 bases from J, with 8 bases in between. DNA of the CDR3: TGTGCCAGCAGCCAAGATCAGGGAGGCAATCAGCCCCAGCATTTT. Its protein is CASSQDQGGNQPQHF.

This clone appeared a few times. The V call is TRBV29-1, the J call TRBJ2-3, with no clear D. V lost 3 bases and J 2 bases, leaving 12 bases between the germline ends. This CDR3 spans 14 amino acids. The germline gives CDR1 SQVTM, CDR2 ANQGSEA. CDR3 in amino acids: CSVDYPQATDTQYF. DNA for the CDR3: TGCAGCGTTGACTACCCACAAGCCACAGATACGCAGTATTTT.

The chain is built from TRBV10-3 and TRBJ2-7; D may match TRBD1 or TRBD2 (5 bases each). The V gene's germline CDR1 is ENHRY and CDR2 SYGVKD. This CDR3 is built from 13 residues. V was cut by 6 bases and J by 6 bases, with 15 bases left in between. This CDR3 reads CAIRLTEGSEQYF. CDR3 DNA sequence: TGTGCCATCAGGCTGACAGAGGGGTCCGAGCAGTACTTC.

The chain carries TRBV6-1 and TRBJ1-2; TRBD1 is a possible D gene (6 bases). Germline V CDR1 and CDR2: MNHNS, SASEGT. The V end was cut by 6 bases, the J end by 4 bases, with 18 bases between. The CDR3 contains 15 residues. The CDR3 protein is CASSATGTVSYGYTF. CDR3 nucleotides: TGTGCCAGCAGCGCAACAGGGACGGTTAGCTATGGCTACACCTTC.

This CDR3 reads CASKGPADNSPLHF. CDR3 in DNA: TGTGCCAGTAAAGGACCCGCCGATAATTCACCCCTCCACTTT. The chain couples TRBV19 to TRBJ1-6; D is unclear. Trimming left V 7 bases short and J 5 bases short, with 12 bases between. CDR3 length: 14 residues. Per germline, CDR1 LNHDA and CDR2 SQIVND (reference sequence).

The J gene is TRBJ2-1, the V gene TRBV6-1, with TRBD2 identical over 9 bases. CDR1 is MNHNS, CDR2 SASEGT, per germline. The CDR3 length is 15 residues. The trim removed 7 bases at V and 6 bases at J, leaving 10 bases unmatched. The CDR3 loop reads CASNVVAGARNEQFF. CDR3 sequence (DNA): TGTGCCAGCAACGTGGTAGCGGGAGCTCGCAATGAGCAGTTCTTC.

This clone was observed once. The rearrangement links TRBV11-2 to TRBJ1-1; D is uncertain. The germline gives CDR1 SGHAT, CDR2 FQNNGV. The CDR3 is made up of 13 amino acids. Trimming removed 2 bases from V and 4 bases from J, with 8 bases in between. The chain's CDR3 is CASSLTDSTEAFF. Here the CDR3 DNA reads TGTGCCAGCAGCTTAACTGATTCCACTGAAGCTTTCTTT.

The V call is TRBV5-1, the J call TRBJ2-3; D ambiguous. CDR1 and CDR2 from the germline V gene are SGHRS and YFSETQ. V was cut by 6 bases and J by 6 bases, with 11 bases left in between. The CDR3 contains 12 residues. In DNA form, the CDR3 reads TGCGCCAGCACCCACACAGAGGATACGCAGTATTTT. As protein: CASTHTEDTQYF.

V and J are TRBV10-3 and TRBJ2-3; D is unresolved. V lost 2 bases and J lost 6, with 6 bases in between. The CDR3 is 12 residues long. In germline, CDR1 is ENHRY, CDR2 SYGVKD. CDR3 bases: TGTGCCATCAGTGAGCGAGGTGATACGCAGTATTTT. Its translation is CAISERGDTQYF.

The V call is TRBV9, the J call TRBJ2-7, with D possibly TRBD1 on 5 matching bases. The CDR3 extends over 16 amino acids. Between the trimmed V and J ends, which lost 4 bases and 7 bases, there was a span of 24 bases. The germline V gene encodes CDR1 SGDLS and CDR2 YYNGEE. CDR3 bases: TGTGCCAGCAGCCCCAGGGTCGGCACCCTTAAGCAAGAGCAGTACTTC. It yields the protein CASSPRVGTLKQEQYF.